Sequencing of this T cell receptor (beta chain) was carried out in a study of blood T cell repertoires in COVID-19. The wider study: COVID-19 samples collected from the United States, Italy and Spain covered acute and convalescent phases. T cells, B-cell-depleted T cells, or PBMCs supplied cDNA or gDNA.

Trimming took 2 bases from V and 10 from J; bases not matched to a gene: 7. Germline-derived CDR1 and CDR2 are SGHTA and FQGNSA. The CDR3 has 14 residues. As originally analysed: Counts of nucleated cells, estimated from reference gene primer amplification, were obtained. The protocol was immunoSEQ multiplex PCR, while the TCRdb copy is restricted to in-frame clones and leaves out a portion. Clone size and the V and J calls come from that table; the DNA yielded D and trimming. The sample shows 200,000 to 250,000 clones, around nine tenths of them seen only once. The chain combines TRBV7-2 with TRBJ2-1; TRBD2 aligns across 8 bases. The sequenced sample was peripheral blood. The clonotype comes from a man aged 55 to 70 who had recovered from COVID-19. The CDR3 protein is CASSLTPGGREQFF. The CDR3, as DNA: TGTGCCAGCAGCTTAACCCCAGGCGGGAGGGAGCAGTTCTTC.